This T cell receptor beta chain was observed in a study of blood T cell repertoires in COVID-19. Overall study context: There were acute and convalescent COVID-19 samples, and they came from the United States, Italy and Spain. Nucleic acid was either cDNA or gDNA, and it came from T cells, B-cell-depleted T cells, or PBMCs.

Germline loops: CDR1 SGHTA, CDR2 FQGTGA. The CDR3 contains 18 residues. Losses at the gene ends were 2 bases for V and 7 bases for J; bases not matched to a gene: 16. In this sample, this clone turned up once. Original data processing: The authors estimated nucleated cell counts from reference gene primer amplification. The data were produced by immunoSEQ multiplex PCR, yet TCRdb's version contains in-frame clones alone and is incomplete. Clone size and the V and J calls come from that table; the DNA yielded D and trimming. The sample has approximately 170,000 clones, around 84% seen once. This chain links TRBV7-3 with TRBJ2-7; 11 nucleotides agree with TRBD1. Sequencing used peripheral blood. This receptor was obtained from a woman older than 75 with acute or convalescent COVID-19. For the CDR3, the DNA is TGTGCCAGCAGCTTAGGGACAGGGGGACTCCCATCCTCGGGGGAGCAGTACTTC. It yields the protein CASSLGTGGLPSSGEQYF.